This is a list of T cell receptor beta chains from one sample in a study of blood T cell repertoires in COVID-19. Produced via immunoSEQ multiplex PCR; TCRdb's table is partial and in-frame only. The data contain around 300,000 clones, 88% of them singletons. The sequenced sample was peripheral blood. All receptors come from a woman in her twenties or thirties with COVID-19, enrolled during active disease. The CDR3 runs from the conserved cysteine through the conserved F or W. D genes are given only for firm matches. Rows give clone size only sometimes, using once, few, many, or a class for an expanded clone.

j_gene	v_gene	abundance	d_gene	CDR3nt	CDR3aa
TRBJ1-2	TRBV5-1	.	TRBD1	TGCGCCAGCAGCTTGGCCCCAAGGACAGGGGGGGATGGCTACACCTTC	CASSLAPRTGGDGYTF
TRBJ2-1	TRBV7-2	.	TRBD2	TGTGCCAGCAGCTTGCTAGCGGGGGCTGGGGAGCAGTTCTTC	CASSLLAGAGEQFF
TRBJ2-1	TRBV5-1	.	.	TGCGCCAGCAGCTTGGTGGGGACATACAATGAGCAGTTCTTC	CASSLVGTYNEQFF
TRBJ1-5	TRBV19	.	.	TGTGCCAGTAGTATCAGTCCCGATAGCAATCAGCCCCAGCATTTT	CASSISPDSNQPQHF
TRBJ1-4	TRBV6-5	.	TRBD1	TGTGCCAGCAGACGGGGACAGCATAATGAAAAACTGTTTTTT	CASRRGQHNEKLFF
TRBJ2-5	TRBV9	.	TRBD2	TGTGCCAGCAGCGTTGAGCGGGGGGGCAGCGAGACCCAGTACTTC	CASSVERGGSETQYF
TRBJ2-2	TRBV3-1/TRBV3-2	.	.	TGTGCCAGCAGCCAAGTTCGGGGTACCGGGGAGCTGTTTTTT	CASSQVRGTGELFF
TRBJ2-5	TRBV6-5	.	TRBD1	TGTGCCAGCAGCACAAATCCGGGACAGAGGGAGACCCAGTACTTC	CASSTNPGQRETQYF
TRBJ2-1	TRBV7-2	.	.	TGTGCCAGCAGCTTCTGGGGGGGCAATAAGAGTAGCTCCTACAATGAGCAGTTCTTC	CASSFWGGNKSSSYNEQFF
TRBJ2-1	TRBV7-9	.	TRBD2	TGTGCCAGCAGCCCTAGCGGCGCTCGCTACAATGAGCAGTTCTTC	CASSPSGARYNEQFF
TRBJ1-5	TRBV6-5	.	.	TGTGCCAGCAGGAGGGAATGGGATCAGCCCCAGCATTTT	CASRREWDQPQHF
TRBJ2-3	TRBV12-5	.	.	TGTGCTAGTGGTTTGGCTTCGACAGATACGCAGTATTTT	CASGLASTDTQYF
TRBJ2-5	TRBV7-3	once	.	TGTGCCAGCAGCTTAACCCAACTAGTTCAGACCCAGTACTTC	CASSLTQLVQTQYF
TRBJ2-7	TRBV20-1	.	TRBD2	TGCAGTGCTAGTCGAGGGACTAGTCTAACCTACGAGCAGTACTTC	CSASRGTSLTYEQYF
TRBJ1-4	TRBV28	.	.	TGTGCCAGCAGCCCTGGGTTAGGGGGGGTTGAAAAACTGTTTTTT	CASSPGLGGVEKLFF
TRBJ2-2	TRBV15	.	TRBD1	TGTGCCACCAGCAGAGAACTACCGGGACAGGGGATAACCGGGGAGCTGTTTTTT	CATSRELPGQGITGELFF
TRBJ2-1	TRBV5-5	.	.	TGTGCCAGCAGCGTCCCACTTAACGCCTACAATGAGCAGTTCTTC	CASSVPLNAYNEQFF
TRBJ1-1	TRBV18	few	.	TGTGCCAGCTCAGCCGAGACTGAAGCTTTCTTT	CASSAETEAFF
TRBJ1-5	TRBV12-3/TRBV12-4	.	TRBD1	TGTGCCAGCGGTAAGGGGGCCCAGCCCCAGCATTTT	CASGKGAQPQHF
TRBJ1-1	TRBV9	few	TRBD1	TGTGCCAGCAGCGTACCTACAGGGGGGATCACTGAAGCTTTCTTT	CASSVPTGGITEAFF
TRBJ2-1	TRBV10-3	.	.	TGTGCCATCAGTGAGTCGAGTGAGGCTAATGAGCAGTTCTTC	CAISESSEANEQFF
TRBJ1-2	TRBV6-2/TRBV6-3	.	TRBD1	TGTGCCAGCAGTCCGGGACAGGGGTTTATCTATGGCTACACCTTC	CASSPGQGFIYGYTF
TRBJ1-3	TRBV7-9	.	.	TGTGCCAGCAAAGCGGGGAGCGGAAACACCATATATTTT	CASKAGSGNTIYF
TRBJ2-3	TRBV11-2	once	TRBD2	TGTGCCAGCAGCTTCGGTGGACTAGCGGGGGGCTCCTACACAGATACGCAGTATTTT	CASSFGGLAGGSYTDTQYF
TRBJ1-2	TRBV6-5	.	.	TGTGCCAGCAAAGGGGTCCTCTACCTCTATGGCTACACCTTC	CASKGVLYLYGYTF
TRBJ1-2	TRBV29-1	.	TRBD1	TGCAGCGCTGGGACAGCGACGAATGGCTACACCTTC	CSAGTATNGYTF
TRBJ1-6	TRBV3-1/TRBV3-2	.	TRBD1	TGTGCCAGCAGCCAAGAGAGGGCAGGGGGCTCCTTTCCCCTCCACTTT	CASSQERAGGSFPLHF
TRBJ2-5	TRBV27	.	.	TGTGCCAGCAGTTTATTCTCCTCCGAGACCCAGTACTTC	CASSLFSSETQYF
TRBJ1-3	TRBV28	.	.	TGTGCCAGCAGTTTACGACAAGGGGCCACCATATATTTT	CASSLRQGATIYF
TRBJ2-5	TRBV11-3	.	.	TGTGCCAGCAGCCGAACTACGGGTTTGAGTCAAGAGACCCAGTACTTC	CASSRTTGLSQETQYF
TRBJ2-5	TRBV7-9	.	TRBD2	TGTGCCAGCAGCCCCGCGGGGGGCTCAGCGGAGACCCAGTACTTC	CASSPAGGSAETQYF
TRBJ1-1	TRBV28	.	.	TGTGCCAGCAGTTCACAGTTGGATGAAGCTTTCTTT	CASSSQLDEAFF
TRBJ1-4	TRBV7-9	.	TRBD1	TGTGCCAGCAGCTTCCCCAGGACAGGGGGTGAAAAACTGTTTTTT	CASSFPRTGGEKLFF
TRBJ1-1	TRBV2	.	.	TGTGCCAGCAGTGAAAGGGGGAATAGGGCTGAAGCTTTCTTT	CASSERGNRAEAFF
TRBJ2-1	TRBV6-5	.	.	TGTGCCAGCAGTTATTCTAGCGTTCGTGAGCAGTTCTTC	CASSYSSVREQFF
TRBJ1-2	TRBV2	.	.	TGTGCCACATCCTTCACCGGGGGAAAGGATGGCTACACCTTC	CATSFTGGKDGYTF
TRBJ2-2	TRBV9	.	.	TGTGCCAGCAGCGTTGGCTCCTCGTTCACCGGGGAGCTGTTTTTT	CASSVGSSFTGELFF
TRBJ2-5	TRBV2	once	TRBD2	TGTGCCAGCAGTGGGACTAGCGGGGGCCCTGAAGAGACCCAGTACTTC	CASSGTSGGPEETQYF
TRBJ2-3	TRBV6-2/TRBV6-3	.	TRBD2	TGTGCCAGCAGTCCCCTTAGGACTAGCGGAGAAAGCACAGATACGCAGTATTTT	CASSPLRTSGESTDTQYF
TRBJ1-3	TRBV3-1/TRBV3-2	.	TRBD1	TGTGCCAGCAGCCACAGGGGGCCTGGAAACACCATATATTTT	CASSHRGPGNTIYF
TRBJ1-3	TRBV3-1/TRBV3-2	.	.	TGTGCCAGCAGCATAGGAGGAACTGGAAACACCATATATTTT	CASSIGGTGNTIYF
TRBJ2-5	TRBV11-3	.	TRBD2	TGTGCCAGCAGCTTAGTGGGGTCCTACGGGGAGGGGGAGACCCAGTACTTC	CASSLVGSYGEGETQYF
TRBJ2-7	TRBV19	.	TRBD2	TGTGCCAGTACCCCATCGACTAGCGGGAGCTACGAGCAGTACTTC	CASTPSTSGSYEQYF
TRBJ1-1	TRBV6-2/TRBV6-3	once	.	TGTGCCAGCAGTTACGGAGGGAGCACTGAAGCTTTCTTT	CASSYGGSTEAFF
TRBJ1-1	TRBV7-2	.	.	TGTGCCAGCAGCCCCGTTGACAGCTACACTGAAGCTTTCTTT	CASSPVDSYTEAFF
TRBJ1-2	TRBV27	.	TRBD1	TGTGCCAGCAGTCCCCGGACAGGGGATAGCTATGGCTACACCTTC	CASSPRTGDSYGYTF
TRBJ1-3	TRBV14	.	.	TGTGCCAGCAGCCAAGACGACTGGAACACCATATATTTT	CASSQDDWNTIYF
TRBJ1-1	TRBV18	.	.	TGTGCCAGCTCACCCCGAGGGAACACTGAAGCTTTCTTT	CASSPRGNTEAFF
TRBJ1-2	TRBV29-1	.	TRBD1	TGCAGCGTCGGACAGGGGACGAACTATGGCTACACCTTC	CSVGQGTNYGYTF
TRBJ2-5	TRBV6-5	.	.	TGTGCCAGCAGACTAGTTCGGGAGACCCAGTACTTC	CASRLVRETQYF